A selection of T cell receptor beta chains follows, all from one sample in a study of cytomegalovirus exposure and HLA in healthy donors. TCRdb's table, derived via immunoSEQ multiplex PCR, lists solely in-frame clones and lacks some. The table shows around 110,000 clones, with about three quarters occurring only once. The material sequenced was PBMCs. Receptor source: a boy under 18 in good health and CMV-seronegative. CDR3s include the opening cysteine and the closing phenylalanine or tryptophan. A D gene is named only where the DNA matches it firmly. Size is stated for part of the rows, as once, few or many counts, or as a class when the clone is expanded.

size | length | J | V | D | DNA | CDR3
once | 12 | TRBJ2-1 | TRBV9 | NA | TGTGCCAGTAACGAAGGGGGCAATGAGCAGTTCTTC | CASNEGGNEQFF
NA | 14 | TRBJ1-2 | TRBV5-4 | NA | TGTGCCAGCAGCCCTGAAGAGGTATCTATTGGCTACACCTTC | CASSPEEVSIGYTF
few | 15 | TRBJ2-7 | TRBV27 | NA | TGTGCCAGCAGTTTATCGTCGGGGAGATCCTACGAGCAGTACTTC | CASSLSSGRSYEQYF
NA | 17 | TRBJ2-2 | TRBV5-1 | TRBD2 | TGCGCCAGCAGCTTGGGGGCGAGCGGGGGGAACACCGGGGAGCTGTTTTTT | CASSLGASGGNTGELFF
few | 15 | TRBJ1-2 | TRBV6-5 | NA | TGTGCCAGCAGCCTCGACAGGCGCAATAACTATGGCTACACCTTC | CASSLDRRNNYGYTF
few | 16 | TRBJ2-3 | TRBV6-4 | TRBD2 | TGTGCCAGCAGTGCCCTGACTAGCGGGGGGGCAGATACGCAGTATTTT | CASSALTSGGADTQYF
NA | 20 | TRBJ2-7 | TRBV13 | TRBD1 | TGTGCCAGCAGCCCGACCGCCGGGACAGGGGCTCTGTGGGGCCGCTACGAGCAGTACTTC | CASSPTAGTGALWGRYEQYF
NA | 15 | TRBJ1-2 | TRBV5-4 | NA | TGTGCCAGCAGCTTTACGGGGGGGGCAGGCGGTGGCTACACCTTC | CASSFTGGAGGGYTF
NA | 16 | TRBJ1-4 | TRBV5-1 | TRBD1 | TGCGCCAGCAGCTTGGCCACCGGACAGGCAAATGAAAAACTGTTTTTT | CASSLATGQANEKLFF
NA | 17 | TRBJ2-3 | TRBV7-2 | TRBD1 | TGTGCCAGCAGCTTAGCGTACGCCGGACAGGGTACAGATACGCAGTATTTT | CASSLAYAGQGTDTQYF
NA | 14 | TRBJ1-2 | TRBV6-1 | TRBD1 | TGTGCCAGCAGAGACAGGGGGTTGAACTATGGCTACACCTTC | CASRDRGLNYGYTF
few | 13 | TRBJ2-5 | TRBV25-1 | TRBD2 | TGTGCCAGCAGTGCTAGCGGGGGTGGCACCCAGTACTTC | CASSASGGGTQYF
NA | 15 | TRBJ2-1 | TRBV11-3 | NA | TGTGCCAGCAGCTTAGATAGAAGCTCCTACAATGAGCAGTTCTTC | CASSLDRSSYNEQFF
NA | 15 | TRBJ2-1 | TRBV13 | NA | TGTGCCAGCAGCCTAACGCTATCAACTACCGGTGAGCAGTTCTTC | CASSLTLSTTGEQFF
NA | 15 | TRBJ1-4 | TRBV6-5 | TRBD1 | TGTGCCAGCAGCCCTCGGGACAGGGGTTACGAAAAACTGTTTTTT | CASSPRDRGYEKLFF
NA | 15 | TRBJ2-1 | TRBV28 | NA | TGTGCCAGCACATTTGGAGCGGGTTTCTACAATGAGCAGTTCTTC | CASTFGAGFYNEQFF
NA | 16 | TRBJ2-5 | TRBV1 | NA | TGCACCAGCAGCTACGGACAGATGAGGCCCCAAGAGACCCAGTACTTC | CTSSYGQMRPQETQYF
NA | 14 | TRBJ1-1 | TRBV9 | NA | TGTGCCAGCAGCGCCGGGAGAATTCGCACTGAAGCTTTCTTT | CASSAGRIRTEAFF
NA | 12 | TRBJ2-7 | TRBV6-5 | NA | TGTGCCAGCAGCCCTCCTTTTCAGGAGCAGTACTTC | CASSPPFQEQYF
NA | 14 | TRBJ2-2 | TRBV19 | NA | TGTGCCAGTACCCATAGGGGATACACCGGGGAGCTGTTTTTT | CASTHRGYTGELFF
NA | 16 | TRBJ2-1 | TRBV6-4 | TRBD1 | TGTGCCAGCAGTGACTCGAGAGGGACAGCCAACAATGAGCAGTTCTTC | CASSDSRGTANNEQFF
NA | 15 | TRBJ1-2 | TRBV30 | TRBD1 | TGTGCCTGGAGTCTAACAGGGGGCGAAAACTATGGCTACACCTTC | CAWSLTGGENYGYTF
NA | 16 | TRBJ2-3 | TRBV5-4 | TRBD1 | TGTGCCAGCAGCTTTTTAACAGGGGGATTCACAGATACGCAGTATTTT | CASSFLTGGFTDTQYF
NA | 15 | TRBJ1-1 | TRBV6-4 | TRBD1 | TGTGCCAGCAGCGGACAGGGGGCAGTAGGCACTGAAGCTTTCTTT | CASSGQGAVGTEAFF
NA | 18 | TRBJ2-4 | TRBV5-4 | TRBD1 | TGTGCCAGCAGCTCCCCAGGGGGTTGGTTGGATGGCAAAAACATTCAGTACTTC | CASSSPGGWLDGKNIQYF
NA | 14 | TRBJ2-5 | TRBV15 | TRBD2 | TGTGCCACCAAAGATGGACTAGCTGAAGAGACCCAGTACTTC | CATKDGLAEETQYF
NA | 15 | TRBJ2-3 | TRBV19 | TRBD2 | TGTGCCAGTACCGGGGGGGCCCTTAGCACAGATACGCAGTATTTT | CASTGGALSTDTQYF
NA | 13 | TRBJ2-5 | TRBV2 | TRBD1 | TGTGCCAGCACCGGGACAGCCCAAGAGACCCAGTACTTC | CASTGTAQETQYF
NA | 14 | TRBJ1-1 | TRBV19 | TRBD1 | TGTGCCAGTAGTATCCGGGACAGGGACTATGAAGCTTTCTTT | CASSIRDRDYEAFF
few | 15 | TRBJ1-2 | TRBV10-3 | TRBD1 | TGTGCCATCAGACCGGACAGGTCGGGTAACTATGGCTACACCTTC | CAIRPDRSGNYGYTF
NA | 12 | TRBJ1-1 | TRBV28 | NA | TGTGCCAGCAGAGGGGTGTTAACTGAAGCTTTCTTT | CASRGVLTEAFF
NA | 15 | TRBJ1-4 | TRBV5-1 | NA | TGCGCCAGCAGCTTGTTTACCCTCGGCGGGGAAAAACTGTTTTTT | CASSLFTLGGEKLFF
once | 15 | TRBJ1-2 | TRBV28 | NA | TGTGCCAGCAGTTTATGGGCAGATACTAACTATGGCTACACCTTC | CASSLWADTNYGYTF
NA | 13 | TRBJ1-2 | TRBV30 | NA | TGTGCCTGGAGTGTACAGGCAGGCTATGGCTACACCTTC | CAWSVQAGYGYTF
NA | 17 | TRBJ1-1 | TRBV28 | TRBD1 | TGTGCCAGCAGTTCCCTAAAACTACGACAGGGGAACACTGAAGCTTTCTTT | CASSSLKLRQGNTEAFF
NA | 15 | TRBJ2-5 | TRBV4-1 | NA | TGCGCCAGCAGCCATCCGCCTTTCGGGAGAGAGACCCAGTACTTC | CASSHPPFGRETQYF
NA | 15 | TRBJ2-1 | TRBV7-2 | NA | TGTGCCAGCAGCTTAGGGGAGCTCAGAACCAATGAGCAGTTCTTC | CASSLGELRTNEQFF
few | 14 | TRBJ2-5 | TRBV5-4 | TRBD1 | TGTGCCAGCAGCTTGTCGGACAGGTCGGAGACCCAGTACTTC | CASSLSDRSETQYF
NA | 13 | TRBJ2-2 | TRBV7-3 | NA | TGTGCCAGCAGCTTCGGAGGGGCCGGGGAGCTGTTTTTT | CASSFGGAGELFF
NA | 14 | TRBJ1-1 | TRBV30 | NA | TGTGCCTGGAGTGTATACCCAAAGCACACTGAAGCTTTCTTT | CAWSVYPKHTEAFF
NA | 13 | TRBJ1-1 | TRBV28 | NA | TGTGCCAGCGCAAGACAGGAAAATACTGAAGCTTTCTTT | CASARQENTEAFF
NA | 14 | TRBJ1-6 | TRBV30 | NA | TGTGCCTGGAGTGTTGGCAGGGGTAATACACCCCTCCACTTT | CAWSVGRGNTPLHF
NA | 15 | TRBJ2-7 | TRBV19 | TRBD1 | TGTGCCAGTAGTACCGGACAGGCCCTCTCCTACGAGCAGTACTTC | CASSTGQALSYEQYF
NA | 14 | TRBJ1-1 | TRBV6-5 | NA | TGTGCCAGCAGTTACTCGTTCTCGAACACTGAAGCTTTCTTT | CASSYSFSNTEAFF
NA | 14 | TRBJ1-5 | TRBV12-2 | NA | TGTGCAAGTCGCTCAGGACAGGGTGAGTGGCCCCAGCATTTT | CASRSGQGEWPQHF
few | 14 | TRBJ1-5 | TRBV6-5 | NA | TGTGCCAGCGGGACACTTTATAGCAATCAGCCCCAGCATTTT | CASGTLYSNQPQHF